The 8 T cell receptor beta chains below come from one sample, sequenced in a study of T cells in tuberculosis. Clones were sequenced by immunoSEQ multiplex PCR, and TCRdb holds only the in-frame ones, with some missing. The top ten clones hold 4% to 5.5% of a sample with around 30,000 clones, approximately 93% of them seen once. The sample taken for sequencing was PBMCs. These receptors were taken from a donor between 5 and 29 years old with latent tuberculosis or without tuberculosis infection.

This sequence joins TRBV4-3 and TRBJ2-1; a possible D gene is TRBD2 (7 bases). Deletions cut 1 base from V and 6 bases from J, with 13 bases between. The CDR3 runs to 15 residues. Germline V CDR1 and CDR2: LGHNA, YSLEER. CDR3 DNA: TGCGCCAGCAGCCAAGTTGGGGAGGGGGTCAATGAGCAGTTCTTC. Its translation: CASSQVGEGVNEQFF.

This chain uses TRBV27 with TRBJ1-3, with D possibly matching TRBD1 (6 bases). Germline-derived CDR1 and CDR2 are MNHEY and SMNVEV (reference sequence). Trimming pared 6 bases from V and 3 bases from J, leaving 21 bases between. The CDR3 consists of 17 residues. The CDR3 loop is CASSKTRGGKGGNTIYF. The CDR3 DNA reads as TGTGCCAGCAGCAAAACTCGAGGGGGTAAAGGTGGAAACACCATATATTTT.

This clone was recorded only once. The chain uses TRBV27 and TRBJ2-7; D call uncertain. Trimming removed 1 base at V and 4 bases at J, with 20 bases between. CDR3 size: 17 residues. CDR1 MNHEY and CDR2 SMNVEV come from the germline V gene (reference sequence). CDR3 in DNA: TGTGCCAGCAGTTTATACCCCCTGAGTCCCGAGCGTTACGAGCAGTACTTC. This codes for CASSLYPLSPERYEQYF.

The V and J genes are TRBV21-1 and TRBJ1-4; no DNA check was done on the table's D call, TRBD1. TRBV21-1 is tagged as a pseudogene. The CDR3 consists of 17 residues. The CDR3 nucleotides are TGTGCCAGCAGCAAAGGTAGACAGGACGCAACTAATGAAAAACTGTTTTTT. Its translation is CASSKGRQDATNEKLFF.

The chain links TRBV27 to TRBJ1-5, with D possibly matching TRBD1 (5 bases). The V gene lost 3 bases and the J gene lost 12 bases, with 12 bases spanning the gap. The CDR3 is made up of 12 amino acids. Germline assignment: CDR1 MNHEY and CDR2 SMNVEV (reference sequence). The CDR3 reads CASSLTGGVQHF. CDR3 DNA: TGTGCCAGCAGTTTGACGGGGGGGGTCCAGCATTTT.

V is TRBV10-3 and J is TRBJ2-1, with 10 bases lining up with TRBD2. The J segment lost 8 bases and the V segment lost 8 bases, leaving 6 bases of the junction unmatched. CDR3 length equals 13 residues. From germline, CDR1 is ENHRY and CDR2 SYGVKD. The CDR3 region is CAIEPSGGDEQFF. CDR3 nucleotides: TGTGCCATCGAACCCAGCGGGGGGGATGAGCAGTTCTTC.

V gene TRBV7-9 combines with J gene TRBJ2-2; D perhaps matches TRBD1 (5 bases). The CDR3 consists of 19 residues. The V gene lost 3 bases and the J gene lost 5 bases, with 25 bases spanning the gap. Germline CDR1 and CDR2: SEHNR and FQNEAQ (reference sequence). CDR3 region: CASSFPRDGTGLRTGELFF. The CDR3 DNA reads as TGTGCCAGCAGCTTCCCGCGCGATGGAACAGGTTTACGGACCGGGGAGCTGTTTTTT. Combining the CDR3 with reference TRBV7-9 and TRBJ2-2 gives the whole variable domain DTGVSQNPRHKITKRGQNVTFRCDPISEHNRLYWYRQTLGQGPEFLTYFQNEAQLEKSRLLSDRFSAERPKGSFSTLEIQRTEQGDSAMYLCASSFPRDGTGLRTGELFFGEGSRLTVL.

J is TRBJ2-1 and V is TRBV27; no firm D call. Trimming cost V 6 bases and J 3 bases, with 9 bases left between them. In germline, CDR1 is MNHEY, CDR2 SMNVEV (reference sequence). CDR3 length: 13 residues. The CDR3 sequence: CASRVSSYNEQFF. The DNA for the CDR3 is TGTGCCAGCAGGGTTAGCAGCTACAATGAGCAGTTCTTC.